The 21 T cell receptor beta chains listed next were all sequenced from one sample in a study of blood T cell repertoires in COVID-19. Only in-frame clones appear in the TCRdb table, and some are missing; sequencing was by immunoSEQ multiplex PCR. The table records just over 150,000 clones, around 87% of them present only once. Sequenced sample: PBMCs or T cells enriched from blood (not recorded which). Receptor source: a woman aged 45-59 years who had recovered from COVID-19.

The chain recombines TRBV19 with TRBJ1-1, with TRBD1 matching 7 bases. Trimming cost V 4 bases and J 5 bases; bases outside gene matches: 4. CDR3 length: 13 amino acids. Germline V CDR1 and CDR2: LNHDA, SQIVND (reference sequence). The CDR3 coding sequence is TGTGCCAGTAGTAACAGGGGCCCGACTGAAGCTTTCTTT. Amino acid sequence: CASSNRGPTEAFF. Full variable domain (missing parts from reference TRBV19 and TRBJ1-1): DGGITQSPKYLFRKEGQNVTLSCEQNLNHDAMYWYRQDPGQGLRLIYYSQIVNDFQKGDIAEGYSVSREKKESFPLTVTSAQKNPTAFYLCASSNRGPTEAFFGQGTRLTVV.

This clone showed up just once. The V call is TRBV2, the J call TRBJ2-6, with D possibly matching TRBD1 (7 bases). The CDR3 totals 15 residues. Trimming shortened V by 8 bases and J by 0 bases, and 11 bases separated the two germline ends. Germline CDR1 SNHLY, CDR2 FYNNEI. CDR3 amino acids: CASGGTDSGANVLTF. In DNA, the CDR3 is TGTGCCAGCGGGGGGACAGACTCTGGGGCCAACGTCCTGACTTTC. Looking up the rest from reference TRBV2 and TRBJ2-6 gives the full variable domain: EPEVTQTPSHQVTQMGQEVILRCVPISNHLYFYWYRQILGQKVEFLVSFYNNEISEKSEIFDDQFSVERPDGSNFTLKIRSTKLEDSAMYFCASGGTDSGANVLTFGAGSRLTVL.

This rearrangement joins TRBV19 to TRBJ1-5; TRBD1 aligns across 8 bases. V dropped 3 bases and J dropped 7; count of bases not matched to a gene: 8. CDR1 is LNHDA and CDR2 is SQIVND in the germline V gene (reference sequence). The CDR3 sequence is 15 residues long. CDR3 DNA sequence: TGTGCCAGTAGTATGAGTCAGGGGGCAAAGCAGCCCCAGCATTTT. Its translation is CASSMSQGAKQPQHF.

The chain combines TRBV4-3 with TRBJ2-1; 8 bases map to TRBD2. The junction had 10 bases not matched to a gene; V was cut back by 0 bases and J by 12 bases. This CDR3 has 15 amino acids. Germline lookup yields CDR1 LGHNA and CDR2 YSLEER. This chain's CDR3 is CASSQERGGGTRQFF. The CDR3 region has the DNA TGCGCCAGCAGCCAAGAGCGCGGCGGGGGGACTAGGCAGTTCTTC.

This clone came up a few times. The chain uses TRBV6-1 and TRBJ1-2; TRBD1 matches at 7 bases. Germline CDR1 is MNHNS and CDR2 is SASEGT. V shed 2 bases, J shed 4 bases, and the junction held 4 bases outside the gene matches. The CDR3 consists of 14 residues. CDR3 nucleotides: TGTGCCAGCAGTGAACCGGGACAGAGCTATGGCTACACCTTC. Residues: CASSEPGQSYGYTF.

This clone was detected only once. The chain employs TRBV13 and TRBJ1-3, with D tentatively TRBD1 (6 bases). This CDR3 comprises 20 residues. Per the germline V gene, CDR1 is PRHDT and CDR2 is FYEKMQ (reference sequence). The V end was cut by 5 bases, the J end by 4 bases, with 30 bases between. CDR3: CASSIYKRQAGMSQGNTIYF. CDR3 nucleotide sequence: TGTGCCAGCAGCATCTATAAAAGACAGGCAGGAATGTCGCAAGGAAACACCATATATTTT.

The J gene is TRBJ2-5, the V gene TRBV2; TRBD2 might be the D (5 bases). The CDR3 is 14 amino acids. V was pared by 6 bases and J by 1 base, with 12 bases between. Germline values: CDR1 SNHLY, CDR2 FYNNEI. CDR3 residues: CASRDRLIQETQYF. For the CDR3, the DNA is TGTGCCAGCAGGGATAGACTAATCCAAGAGACCCAGTACTTC.

The chain joins TRBV4-1 to TRBJ1-6; 9 bases match TRBD1. V gave up 4 bases and J gave up 10 bases; unmatched junction bases: 11. The CDR3 loop spans 16 amino acids. Germline V gives CDR1 MGHRA, CDR2 YSYEKL. The CDR3 spells CASSLPDRGRDSPLHF. The CDR3 nucleotides read TGCGCCAGCAGCCTTCCGGACAGGGGAAGAGACTCACCCCTCCACTTT.

This sequence joins TRBV7-8 and TRBJ2-7; TRBD1 aligns across 8 bases. Trimming took 5 bases from V and 0 from J; bases not matched to a gene: 12. The CDR3 sequence is 17 residues long. Germline values: CDR1 SGHVS, CDR2 FQNEAQ. The CDR3 region is CASSRTGRQGLSYEQYF. DNA of the CDR3: TGTGCCAGCAGCAGAACCGGGAGACAGGGGCTCTCCTACGAGCAGTACTTC. The complete variable domain, with remaining parts taken from reference TRBV7-8 and TRBJ2-7, reads GAGVSQSPRYKVAKRGQDVALRCDPISGHVSLFWYQQALGQGPEFLTYFQNEAQLDKSGLPSDRFFAERPEGSVSTLKIQRTQQEDSAVYLCASSRTGRQGLSYEQYFGPGTRLTVT.

The CDR3 loop is CASSPLPQETQYF. The CDR3 coding sequence is TGTGCCAGCTCACCCCTCCCTCAAGAGACCCAGTACTTC. The rearrangement uses TRBV18 and TRBJ2-5, with D uncertain. The V and J ends lost 3 bases and 2 bases respectively, with 7 bases between them. The germline V gene encodes CDR1 KGHSH and CDR2 LQKENI. This CDR3 has 13 amino acids. The full variable domain, its missing parts supplied by reference TRBV18 and TRBJ2-5, is NAGVMQNPRHLVRRRGQEARLRCSPMKGHSHVYWYRQLPEEGLKFMVYLQKENIIDESGMPKERFSAEFPKEGPSILRIQQVVRGDSAAYFCASSPLPQETQYFGPGTRLLVL.

CDR3 protein: CASINSEAFF. CDR3 DNA sequence: TGTGCCAGTATTAACTCTGAAGCTTTCTTT. This chain uses TRBV19 with TRBJ1-1; no firm D call. The CDR3 is made up of 10 amino acids. V gave up 7 bases and J gave up 6 bases, with 6 bases separating them. Germline V CDR1 and CDR2: LNHDA, SQIVND (reference sequence). Full variable domain (outside the CDR3, taken from reference TRBV19 and TRBJ1-1): DGGITQSPKYLFRKEGQNVTLSCEQNLNHDAMYWYRQDPGQGLRLIYYSQIVNDFQKGDIAEGYSVSREKKESFPLTVTSAQKNPTAFYLCASINSEAFFGQGTRLTVV.

The chain has TRBV6-4 and TRBJ2-3, with 7 bases aligning to TRBD2. Trimming at V came to 2 bases and at J to 1 base, leaving 3 bases not matched to a gene. The CDR3 totals 15 residues. Germline V CDR1 and CDR2: MRHNA, SNTAGT. CDR3 region: CASSDRGGGTDTQYF. The CDR3 coding sequence is TGTGCCAGCAGTGACCGGGGAGGGGGCACAGATACGCAGTATTTT.

This chain uses TRBV6-5 with TRBJ1-2; 7 bases are shared with TRBD1. The CDR3 runs 12 residues. CDR1 is MNHEY, CDR2 SVGAGI, per germline. V gave up 4 bases and J gave up 8 bases; unmatched junction bases: 4. This CDR3 is CASSSRTGGYTF. CDR3 DNA: TGTGCCAGCAGTTCCCGGACAGGCGGCTACACCTTC.

Details on this clone: The germline gene is not matched at one end of the junction; a read error may be the cause. V is TRBV10-3 and J is TRBJ1-2, with D possibly being TRBD1 (5 bases). The CDR3 totals 14 residues. In germline, CDR1 is ENHRY, CDR2 SYGVKD. CDR3 protein: CAITEPGNGYGYTF. The CDR3 DNA reads as TGTGCCATCACTGAGCCAGGGAACGGTTATGGCTACACCTTC.

This chain connects TRBV11-1 to TRBJ1-1; 11 nucleotides align to TRBD1. This CDR3 has 16 amino acids. CDR1 is SGHAT, CDR2 FQDESV, per germline (reference sequence). V was clipped by 4 bases and J by 5 bases; unmatched bases: 9. The CDR3 is CASSYEGWDRGTEAFF. The CDR3 bases are TGTGCCAGCAGCTATGAAGGATGGGACAGGGGGACTGAAGCTTTCTTT.

The chain carries TRBV7-9 and TRBJ2-3; 7 bases match TRBD2. Germline CDR1 reads SEHNR; CDR2 reads FQNEAQ (reference sequence). CDR3 length: 15 residues. The J segment lost 1 base and the V segment lost 5 bases, leaving 6 bases of the junction unmatched. The CDR3 nucleotides are TGTGCCAGCAGCCCCAAGGGGAGGGGCACAGATACGCAGTATTTT. This codes for CASSPKGRGTDTQYF. Combining the CDR3 with reference TRBV7-9 and TRBJ2-3 gives the whole variable domain DTGVSQNPRHKITKRGQNVTFRCDPISEHNRLYWYRQTLGQGPEFLTYFQNEAQLEKSRLLSDRFSAERPKGSFSTLEIQRTEQGDSAMYLCASSPKGRGTDTQYFGPGTRLTVL.

This chain connects TRBV5-1 to TRBJ2-3; 8 bases are a match to TRBD2. The germline V gene encodes CDR1 SGHRS and CDR2 YFSETQ. This CDR3 is built from 17 residues. V lost 3 bases, J lost 3 bases, and 12 bases stayed unmatched. CDR3 bases: TGCGCCAGCAGCTCAATGAGGGGAGCGGGGGAGACAGATACGCAGTATTTT. Protein product: CASSSMRGAGETDTQYF.

The chain recombines TRBV7-8 with TRBJ1-2, with TRBD1 as a possible D gene (6 bases). V shed 5 bases and J shed 4 bases, with 17 bases lying between them. The CDR3 spans 15 residues. From germline, CDR1 is SGHVS and CDR2 FQNEAQ. CDR3 bases: TGTGCCAGCAGCACGGAGCCCAGGGGACGCTATGGCTACACCTTC. Protein product: CASSTEPRGRYGYTF.

The chain uses TRBV12-5 and TRBJ2-6; weak D call: TRBD2 (6 bases). The CDR3 covers 17 residues. Trimming removed 4 bases from V and 4 bases from J, with 17 bases in between. CDR1 LGHNT and CDR2 FRNRAP come from the germline V gene. CDR3 amino acids: CASGSGLEGAGANVLTF. The CDR3 DNA reads TGTGCTAGTGGTTCCGGACTGGAGGGCGCCGGGGCCAACGTCCTGACTTTC.

This clone was seen only a few times. This chain uses TRBV4-3 with TRBJ1-2; tentatively, D is TRBD1 (6 bases). This CDR3 region has 14 residues. V was clipped by 6 bases and J by 2 bases, with 13 bases between them. Per the germline V gene, CDR1 is LGHNA and CDR2 is YSLEER. The CDR3 reads CASSRTAKNYGYTF. The DNA of the CDR3 is TGCGCCAGCAGTAGGACAGCCAAAAACTATGGCTACACCTTC.

This clone was observed a handful of times. The chain uses TRBV25-1 and TRBJ1-2, with D unclear. The CDR3 runs to 12 residues. CDR1 is MGHDK, CDR2 SYGVNS, per germline. V lost 4 bases and J lost 8, with 11 bases in between. The CDR3 region has the DNA TGTGCCAGCAGTGGCGGTCCTCGGGGCTACACCTTC. The encoded protein is CASSGGPRGYTF.